This T cell receptor beta chain was identified in a study of regulatory T cells in long-lasting Graves disease. For TCR beta, libraries came from iRepertoire HTBI primers and Arm-PCR of CDR3 regions. TCRdb analysed the multiplex PCR reads with MiXCR anew, one entry per CDR3 protein. The table includes about 400,000 distinct CDR3 sequences, around 21% detected once. Time point reported: persistent/refractory GD, antithyroid drugs over 5 years with positive TRAb. The TCR library used RNA extracted from PBMCs. V was pared by 5 bases and J by 7 bases, with 7 bases of the junction left unmatched. This CDR3 is 15 amino acids long. Germline CDR1 MNHEY, CDR2 SMNVEV (reference sequence). This clonotype was counted a few times.

The TCR sequence derives from a female donor with Graves disease. The sequencing here drew on peripheral blood mononuclear cells (PBMCs), taken when the disease was refractory, from a patient treated with antithyroid drugs. The gene calls are TRBV27 and TRBJ2-1, with 11 bases aligning to TRBD2. In DNA, the CDR3 is TGTGCCAGCAGTCCAGCGGGACTAGCGGCGAATGAGCAGTTCTTC. Its protein product is CASSPAGLAANEQFF.